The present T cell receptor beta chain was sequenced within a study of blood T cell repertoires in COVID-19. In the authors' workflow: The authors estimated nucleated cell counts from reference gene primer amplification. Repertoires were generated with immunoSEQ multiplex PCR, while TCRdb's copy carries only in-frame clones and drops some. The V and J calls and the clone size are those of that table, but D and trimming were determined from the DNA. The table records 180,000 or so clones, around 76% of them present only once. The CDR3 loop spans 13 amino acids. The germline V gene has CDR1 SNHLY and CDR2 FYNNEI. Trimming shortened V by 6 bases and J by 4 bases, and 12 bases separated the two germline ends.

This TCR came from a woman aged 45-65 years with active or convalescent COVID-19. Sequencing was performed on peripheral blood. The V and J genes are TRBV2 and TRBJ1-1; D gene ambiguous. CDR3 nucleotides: TGTGCCAGCAGCGGGTGGGAGGCCACTGAAGCTTTCTTT. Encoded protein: CASSGWEATEAFF.